Listed below are T cell receptor beta chains from one sample, sequenced in a study of blood T cell repertoires in COVID-19. The repertoire was sequenced with immunoSEQ multiplex PCR; TCRdb's copy has only in-frame clones and lacks some. The sample lists hundreds of thousands of clones; over 75% were seen once. The sample taken for sequencing was PBMCs or T cells enriched from blood (not recorded which). Receptors were obtained from a man younger than 30 who had recovered from COVID-19. Both conserved end residues are part of each CDR3. The order of the fields is D gene, clone size, J gene, V gene, CDR3 protein, CDR3 DNA. D genes are given only for firm matches. Size tells how often a clone was seen (once, few, many) or the class of an expanded clone, and some rows leave it out.

D: .
size: .
J: TRBJ1-3
V: TRBV9
CDR3: CASSVVPGVIAGNTIYF
DNA: TGTGCCAGCAGCGTTGTTCCAGGGGTAATCGCTGGAAACACCATATATTTT

D: TRBD1
size: .
J: TRBJ1-4
V: TRBV11-2
CDR3: CASSSLTGADEKLFF
DNA: TGTGCCAGCAGCTCCCTGACAGGGGCTGATGAAAAACTGTTTTTT

D: .
size: .
J: TRBJ1-1
V: TRBV7-9
CDR3: CASSLFGVREGRGTEAFF
DNA: TGTGCCAGCAGCTTATTTGGGGTGAGAGAAGGCAGGGGAACTGAAGCTTTCTTT

D: TRBD1
size: .
J: TRBJ1-4
V: TRBV5-1
CDR3: CASSPGPGTGNEKLFF
DNA: TGCGCCAGCAGCCCAGGGCCCGGGACAGGGAATGAAAAACTGTTTTTT

D: .
size: .
J: TRBJ1-1
V: TRBV28
CDR3: CASSGPLNTEAFF
DNA: TGTGCCAGCAGTGGCCCTCTGAACACTGAAGCTTTCTTT

D: .
size: .
J: TRBJ1-5
V: TRBV7-3
CDR3: CASSLNGERNQPQHF
DNA: TGTGCCAGCAGCTTAAACGGGGAGAGGAATCAGCCCCAGCATTTT

D: .
size: once
J: TRBJ1-2
V: TRBV7-2
CDR3: CASSFLDPRGGYTF
DNA: TGTGCCAGCAGCTTCTTGGATCCCCGGGGAGGCTACACCTTC

D: TRBD1
size: .
J: TRBJ2-5
V: TRBV7-9
CDR3: CASSQWTGPGETQYF
DNA: TGTGCCAGCAGCCAGTGGACAGGGCCGGGAGAGACCCAGTACTTC

D: TRBD2
size: .
J: TRBJ2-7
V: TRBV7-2
CDR3: CASSATLAGSYEQYF
DNA: TGTGCCAGCAGCGCGACGCTAGCGGGCTCCTACGAGCAGTACTTC

D: TRBD1
size: .
J: TRBJ1-2
V: TRBV20-1
CDR3: CSASDFPGQPYGYTF
DNA: TGCAGTGCTAGTGATTTTCCGGGACAGCCTTATGGCTACACCTTC

D: TRBD2
size: .
J: TRBJ2-1
V: TRBV6-5
CDR3: CASSYGTSGRNEQFF
DNA: TGTGCCAGCAGTTACGGGACTAGCGGGAGGAATGAGCAGTTCTTC

D: .
size: .
J: TRBJ2-7
V: TRBV4-1
CDR3: CASSQAFLTYEQYF
DNA: TGCGCCAGCAGCCAAGCGTTCTTAACCTACGAGCAGTACTTC

D: .
size: once
J: TRBJ1-3
V: TRBV6-5
CDR3: CASSGQGPGNTIYF
DNA: TGTGCCAGCAGCGGACAAGGACCCGGGAACACCATATATTTT

D: TRBD2
size: few
J: TRBJ2-1
V: TRBV9
CDR3: CASSAGLAGVNEQFF
DNA: TGTGCCAGCAGCGCTGGACTAGCGGGAGTCAATGAGCAGTTCTTC

D: .
size: .
J: TRBJ1-2
V: TRBV29-1
CDR3: CSVEEDIQGWNYGYTF
DNA: TGCAGCGTTGAAGAGGACATTCAGGGTTGGAACTATGGCTACACCTTC

D: TRBD2
size: .
J: TRBJ2-3
V: TRBV20-1
CDR3: CSASQASGGTDTQYF
DNA: TGCAGTGCTAGTCAGGCTAGCGGGGGCACAGATACGCAGTATTTT

D: .
size: few
J: TRBJ1-5
V: TRBV7-9
CDR3: CASSLTGTGYSNQPQHF
DNA: TGTGCCAGCAGCTTAACGGGGACTGGTTATAGCAATCAGCCCCAGCATTTT

D: TRBD1
size: .
J: TRBJ2-7
V: TRBV19
CDR3: CASSNRTGGFYEQYF
DNA: TGTGCCAGTAGTAACCGGACAGGGGGTTTCTACGAGCAGTACTTC

D: .
size: .
J: TRBJ1-6
V: TRBV25-1
CDR3: CASSERGTPLHF
DNA: TGTGCCAGCAGTGAAAGGGGAACACCCCTCCACTTT

D: .
size: once
J: TRBJ1-1
V: TRBV5-1
CDR3: CASSLTGNTEAFF
DNA: TGCGCCAGCAGCTTGACAGGGAACACTGAAGCTTTCTTT

D: .
size: .
J: TRBJ2-3
V: TRBV10-3
CDR3: CAISESSSRDTQYF
DNA: TGTGCCATCAGTGAGTCTAGTTCTCGAGATACGCAGTATTTT

D: TRBD1
size: .
J: TRBJ1-1
V: TRBV28
CDR3: CASSLGDRGYTEAFF
DNA: TGTGCCAGCAGTCTTGGGGACAGGGGGTACACTGAAGCTTTCTTT

D: .
size: .
J: TRBJ2-5
V: TRBV29-1
CDR3: CSVGGGQETQYF
DNA: TGCAGCGTTGGTGGGGGGCAAGAGACCCAGTACTTC

D: .
size: .
J: TRBJ1-2
V: TRBV24-1
CDR3: CATSDPRQYYGYTF
DNA: TGTGCCACCAGTGACCCTCGACAGTACTATGGCTACACCTTC

D: TRBD1
size: .
J: TRBJ1-1
V: TRBV6-1
CDR3: CASSEGAGGRIEAFF
DNA: TGTGCCAGCAGTGAGGGGGCAGGGGGTCGGATTGAAGCTTTCTTT

D: TRBD1
size: .
J: TRBJ2-7
V: TRBV29-1
CDR3: CSAPRPGGSGEQYF
DNA: TGCAGCGCCCCCCGGCCAGGGGGCTCTGGAGAGCAGTACTTC

D: .
size: .
J: TRBJ1-4
V: TRBV19
CDR3: CASSTSRGQREKLFF
DNA: TGTGCCAGTAGTACCTCAAGGGGTCAGCGTGAAAAACTGTTTTTT

D: .
size: .
J: TRBJ1-3
V: TRBV7-9
CDR3: CASRRGPGGNTIYF
DNA: TGTGCCAGCAGGCGGGGGCCGGGTGGAAACACCATATATTTT

D: .
size: .
J: TRBJ2-6
V: TRBV3-1/TRBV3-2
CDR3: CASSRSNGLSGANVLTF
DNA: TGTGCCAGCAGCCGTAGTAACGGACTTTCTGGGGCCAACGTCCTGACTTTC

D: .
size: .
J: TRBJ1-2
V: TRBV27
CDR3: CASSTTNQGLGGYTF
DNA: TGTGCCAGCAGTACCACCAACCAGGGACTCGGAGGCTACACCTTC

D: TRBD2
size: .
J: TRBJ2-7
V: TRBV11-2
CDR3: CASSLLRGVSYEQYF
DNA: TGTGCCAGCAGCTTATTGCGGGGGGTCTCCTACGAGCAGTACTTC

D: TRBD1
size: .
J: TRBJ1-1
V: TRBV5-1
CDR3: CASSLGQGAGTEAFF
DNA: TGCGCCAGCAGCTTGGGACAGGGGGCAGGCACTGAAGCTTTCTTT

D: TRBD1
size: .
J: TRBJ2-1
V: TRBV29-1
CDR3: CTAMGTGQSYNEQFF
DNA: TGCACCGCTATGGGGACAGGGCAGTCCTACAATGAGCAGTTCTTC

D: TRBD1
size: once
J: TRBJ1-5
V: TRBV28
CDR3: CASGTGDQPQHF
DNA: TGTGCCAGCGGGACAGGGGATCAGCCCCAGCATTTT

D: .
size: .
J: TRBJ2-1
V: TRBV11-1
CDR3: CASSSGSGSSYNEQFF
DNA: TGTGCCAGCAGCTCCGGTTCAGGCAGCTCCTACAATGAGCAGTTCTTC

D: TRBD1
size: .
J: TRBJ1-5
V: TRBV5-1
CDR3: CASSYSPRGFNQPQHF
DNA: TGCGCCAGCAGCTACTCTCCCAGGGGGTTCAATCAGCCCCAGCATTTT

D: .
size: once
J: TRBJ2-2
V: TRBV14
CDR3: CASSQGGFMGLNTGELFF
DNA: TGTGCCAGCAGCCAAGGGGGCTTTATGGGTCTTAACACCGGGGAGCTGTTTTTT

D: TRBD1
size: .
J: TRBJ1-2
V: TRBV19
CDR3: CASQDRGRGYTF
DNA: TGTGCCAGCCAAGACAGGGGCCGGGGCTACACCTTC

D: TRBD2
size: .
J: TRBJ2-1
V: TRBV24-1
CDR3: CATSDLHSGTSGNNEQFF
DNA: TGTGCCACCAGTGATTTGCACTCCGGGACTAGCGGAAACAATGAGCAGTTCTTC

D: .
size: .
J: TRBJ1-1
V: TRBV11-1
CDR3: CASSLSRVTEAFF
DNA: TGTGCCAGCAGCTTATCGCGGGTGACTGAAGCTTTCTTT

D: TRBD1
size: .
J: TRBJ1-6
V: TRBV7-9
CDR3: CASSSTGLNSPLHF
DNA: TGTGCCAGCAGCTCGACAGGGTTGAATTCACCCCTCCACTTT

D: TRBD1
size: .
J: TRBJ1-1
V: TRBV6-5
CDR3: CASSPDDRGYTEAFF
DNA: TGTGCCAGCAGCCCCGACGACAGGGGGTATACTGAAGCTTTCTTT

D: .
size: .
J: TRBJ2-2
V: TRBV5-4
CDR3: CASSFISGANTGELFF
DNA: TGTGCCAGCAGCTTCATTTCGGGGGCGAACACCGGGGAGCTGTTTTTT

D: .
size: .
J: TRBJ2-7
V: TRBV5-6
CDR3: CASGSGDEQYF
DNA: TGTGCCAGCGGATCAGGGGACGAGCAGTACTTC

D: .
size: .
J: TRBJ1-5
V: TRBV16
CDR3: CASSQGAGQPQHF
DNA: TGTGCCAGCAGCCAAGGGGCCGGTCAGCCCCAGCATTTT

D: TRBD2
size: .
J: TRBJ2-1
V: TRBV27
CDR3: CASSLSPRLATIYNEQFF
DNA: TGTGCCAGCAGTTTATCCCCCCGACTAGCGACCATTTACAATGAGCAGTTCTTC

D: .
size: .
J: TRBJ2-7
V: TRBV27
CDR3: CASSFKMTGDPIYEQYF
DNA: TGTGCCAGCAGTTTCAAAATGACAGGAGATCCCATCTACGAGCAGTACTTC

D: TRBD1
size: few
J: TRBJ2-1
V: TRBV19
CDR3: CASSIKTGGNEQFF
DNA: TGTGCCAGTAGTATTAAAACAGGGGGCAATGAGCAGTTCTTC

D: .
size: .
J: TRBJ2-3
V: TRBV19
CDR3: CASSIDRPGATDTQYF
DNA: TGTGCCAGTAGTATAGACCGTCCAGGGGCCACAGATACGCAGTATTTT

D: TRBD1
size: once
J: TRBJ1-5
V: TRBV3-1/TRBV3-2
CDR3: CASSRYGTEGQPQHF
DNA: TGTGCCAGCAGCCGCTACGGGACAGAGGGGCAGCCCCAGCATTTT

D: TRBD1
size: .
J: TRBJ2-2
V: TRBV2
CDR3: CASSPRGSGELFF
DNA: TGTGCCAGCAGTCCCAGGGGGTCCGGGGAGCTGTTTTTT

D: .
size: .
J: TRBJ1-5
V: TRBV28
CDR3: CASTVGLPNQPQHF
DNA: TGTGCCAGCACGGTGGGACTCCCAAATCAGCCCCAGCATTTT

D: TRBD2
size: .
J: TRBJ2-7
V: TRBV6-1
CDR3: CASSEGASGSYEQYF
DNA: TGTGCCAGCAGTGAAGGGGCTAGCGGCTCCTACGAGCAGTACTTC